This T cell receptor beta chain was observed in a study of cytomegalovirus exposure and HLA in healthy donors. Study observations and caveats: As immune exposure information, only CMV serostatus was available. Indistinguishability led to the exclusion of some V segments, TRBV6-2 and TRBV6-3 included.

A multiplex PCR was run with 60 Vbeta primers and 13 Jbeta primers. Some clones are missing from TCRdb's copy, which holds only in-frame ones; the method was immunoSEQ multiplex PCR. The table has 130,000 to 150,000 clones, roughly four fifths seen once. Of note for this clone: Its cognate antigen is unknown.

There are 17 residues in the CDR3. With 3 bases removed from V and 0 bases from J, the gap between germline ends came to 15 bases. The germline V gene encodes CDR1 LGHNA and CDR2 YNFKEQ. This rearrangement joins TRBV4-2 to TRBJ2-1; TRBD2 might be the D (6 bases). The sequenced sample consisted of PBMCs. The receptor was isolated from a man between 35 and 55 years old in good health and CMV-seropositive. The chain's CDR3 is CASSQLRDSYSYNEQFF. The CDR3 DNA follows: TGTGCCAGCAGCCAGCTCCGGGACTCCTACTCCTACAATGAGCAGTTCTTC.